This section outlines one T cell receptor (beta chain) sequence together with its context. Its antigen is still unknown. Per-nucleotide qualities are absent, and no much larger clonotype sits a single base away. The cohort was made up of 500 to 850 healthy bone marrow donors. All cohort members were sampled while nominally healthy, although unrecorded immune exposures were likely present. The donor tested CMV seronegative and was one of the 352 seronegative cohort members. A peripheral blood sample was provided by each donor, and peripheral blood mononuclear cells were used for TCR beta sequencing. Genomic DNA was extracted from the blood cell samples with the Qiagen DNeasy Blood Extraction Kit. CDR1 and CDR2 are drawn from the germline V gene: MDHEN, SYDVKM. Reading from cysteine to phenylalanine, the CDR3 counts 13 amino acids. The retained sequence is limited to the CDR3, 39 bases, with the frame set at the first base. V and J are trimmed by 4 bases and 4 bases, and the gene matches miss 3 bases of the junction.

The library was obtained by the immunoSEQ multiplex PCR assay. For the multiplex PCR, a mixture combining 60 forward primers for TCR Vbeta segments and 13 reverse primers for TCR Jbeta segments was used. Amplification of the CDR3 region of rearranged TCR beta genes was performed with a multiplex PCR assay on genomic DNA. On the Illumina HiSeq System, the amplified TCR beta libraries were sequenced as 87-base-pair reads. The published analysis was carried out like this. A later analysis tallied roughly 78 million unique TCR beta chains across the 650 to 750 repertoires, and about 10 million of those chains were shared by two or more donors. A nearest-neighbor algorithm error-corrected the raw reads and collapsed the reads into unique sequences, merging closely related sequences to remove PCR and sequencing errors. CDR3 sequences were aligned to IMGT reference sequences to assign V, D and J gene segments. Each retained sequence needed at least a six-nucleotide match to both a V gene segment and a J gene segment. Rearrangements were called productive when the CDR3 lacked stop codons and stayed in frame with V and J; all others were non-productive. CDR3 was defined according to IMGT convention as the region running from the second conserved V-encoded cysteine to the conserved J-encoded phenylalanine. In an earlier analysis of roughly 580 of the donors, sequences lacking an unambiguous match to a single V gene segment were excluded. An earlier analysis of approximately 590 of the donors classified V segments as functional when productive rearrangements were above 56.7% and as segregating when the standard deviation between donors was above 5%. A statistical classification framework was developed to diagnose cytomegalovirus status using the catalog of TCR beta chain sequences. In a later analysis, TCR nucleotide sequences were compared against IMGT/GENE-DB human TR gene sequences so that V and J genes could be assigned. A later analysis assigned CDR3 sequences and most-parsimonious VDJ recombination scenarios with the TCRdist pipeline. A later analysis defined each TCR beta chain by its CDR3 amino acid sequence plus V-gene family, and excluded reads lacking a unique V-gene family. A later analysis removed 500 to 650 highly shared, low-generation-probability nucleotide sequences to deal with suspected cross-contamination and a sequencing artifact. A later analysis calculated a clonal expansion index for each public chain from normalized within-repertoire ranks of inferred template counts. A later analysis computed generation probabilities with a VDJ recombination model fitted to out-of-frame rearrangements, and checked the results against IGoR. A later analysis scored TCR-TCR, TCR-HLA and TCR-CMV co-occurrence with hypergeometric tests, applying a repertoire-size bias correction to TCR pairs. In a later analysis, false discovery rates were estimated by permuting HLA or CMV assignments 20 times. In a later analysis, co-occurring TCRs were grouped using DBSCAN, with TCRdist sequence similarity added in when clustering inside HLA-allele-positive subsets. Repertoires with fewer than 30,000 or more than 120,000 public chains were left out of co-occurrence clustering, as were about five repertoires with anomalous nucleotide sharing. Entries here come from immuneACCESS through TCRdb and include only in-frame sequences with V and J called. Some clones fail to appear in such tables; in the studies checked, an unresolved V gene covers under half of the shortfall, and the cause of the remainder is unknown. V and J calls and clone size are copied from that table; D and trimming were computed from the DNA. Present in this sample are 190,000 or so clones, about four fifths of which were seen just once. The ten most abundant clones make up around 1.7% of the sample.

The data are from a study of cytomegalovirus exposure and HLA in healthy donors (TCRdb year 2017). Regarding the complete study: In an earlier analysis of fewer than 750 of the donors, 276 Gb of sequence data and 117 million unique TCR beta sequences from about 180 million T cells were reported. In addition to the first cohort of approximately 650 subjects, a separate validation cohort of approximately 130 different subjects was used. All discovery cohort repertoires had been generated using a single sequencing platform. A later analysis re-analyzed previously published TCR beta repertoires from 650 to 800 donors and added high-resolution HLA genotyping to study TCR occurrence patterns. The study used immunosequencing to profile the T cell repertoires of hundreds of subjects and linked those repertoires to cytomegalovirus serostatus. Genome-wide SNP genotypes for about 65% of the roughly 670 donors were used in a later genetic analysis, which treated that subset as a discovery cohort. An early release covering 550 to 700 HLA-typed donors comprised approximately 290 gigabases of sequencing data and around 80 million unique TCR sequences. On average, around 240,000 unique TCR beta nucleotide sequences were sequenced per donor among about 400 genotyped donors of the cohort, with 15% to 20% of those sequences being non-productive. Several DR-DQ haplotypes were treated as single units for association and clustering because of strong linkage in the cohort. Rather than drawing on any new phenotypic data, the later analysis identified candidate immune exposures from TCR beta sequences and the way those sequences occurred across donors. Typing coverage differed by locus: A, B, C, DRB1 and DQB1 were typed in roughly 620-640 donors, DQA1 in 522, DPA1 in some 610, and DPB1 in 472. Of the roughly 400 genotyped donors, roughly 80% were placed in the genetic ancestry cluster associated with self-reported Caucasian donors. To predict cytomegalovirus infection status, the study brought together high-throughput TCR immunosequencing, statistical association of individual TCRs with disease status, and machine learning. Donor age, sex, ethnicity and CMV serostatus were compiled alongside the repertoire data. HLA typing included class I and class II loci at four-digit resolution. In an earlier analysis of roughly 540 of the donors, high-throughput TCR beta sequencing was used to judge whether each TCR beta V gene segment behaved as functional or pseudogenic. The study aimed to test whether cataloging public T cell receptors could reveal signatures of past pathogen exposure.

What the research found in general, with its limitations: A total of 164 TCR beta chains were listed by the study as associated with cytomegalovirus. According to a later analysis, parvovirus B19, influenza, CMV and Epstein-Barr virus appeared linked to several top co-occurrence clusters. Because HLA typing was missing for some donors at each locus, association tests included only the typed subset. A further reported finding was that TCR beta sequences accurately predicted the HLA-A and HLA-B alleles for most subjects in the first cohort. When HLA alleles, especially DR and DQ, strongly co-occurred, TCR associations were difficult to assign to individual alleles. While some public TCRs were present in many individuals, most TCR sequences turned up only very rarely across donors. According to a later analysis, most CMV-associated TCR beta chains appeared to be HLA-restricted, and the HLA associations seemed to be driven largely by CMV exposure. Presence/absence analyses assumed roughly uniform sequencing depth across donors, an assumption that may not hold. Only TCR beta chains were sequenced in this cohort, and the absence of alpha or paired-chain data limited detectable features. V-gene and J-gene trimming of TCR beta chains was associated with a missense DCLRE1C variant in a later genetic analysis, and the association was replicated in an independent cohort. A later genetic analysis reported fewer N-insertions in productive TCRs among donors in an Asian-associated ancestry cluster than the roughly 700-donor mean. A cluster of highly shared sequence variants was judged likely to represent a technical artifact of the sequencing pipeline. In a later analysis, TCR association rates were found to vary across HLA loci, with the most associated TCRs seen for DRB1 alleles and the fewest for HLA-C alleles. Three of the identified cytomegalovirus-associated TCR beta chains were confirmed in vitro to be specific for cytomegalovirus antigens. In a later analysis, HLA-associated TCR beta chains were found to be more clonally expanded and to have lower generation probabilities than equally common non-associated chains. In a later analysis, some 18,000 TCR beta sequences were associated with specific HLA alleles at a false discovery rate of 0.05. Correlated functional status among segregating V segments might reflect linkage disequilibrium, but an unknown experimental factor could not be ruled out. The earlier analysis of around 600 of the donors excluded approximately 17 rarely observed V segments, including chromosome 9 orphons, because counts were too low. Broadly in line with IMGT annotations, most TCR beta V segments showed up in productive rearrangements about 90% or about 30% of the time in an earlier analysis of several hundred of the donors. The only immune exposure information available for the cohort was CMV serostatus. The authors suggested that the approach could potentially be extended to other disease states and immunological phenotypes. The 87-base-pair reads could not distinguish some IMGT-functional V segments, including TRBV6-2 and TRBV6-3, so those segments were excluded. The classifier was reported to diagnose cytomegalovirus status with high specificity and sensitivity in both the original cohort and the validation cohort.

The sequenced sample consisted of PBMCs. The receptor was derived from a man aged 45-65 years in good health and CMV-seronegative. This chain is built from TRBV28 and TRBJ1-2, and TRBD1 aligns with 7 junction nucleotides. The nucleotide sequence is TGTGCCAGCAGTTCCGGACAGGTCTATGGCTACACCTTC. Translated, this gives CASSSGQVYGYTF.